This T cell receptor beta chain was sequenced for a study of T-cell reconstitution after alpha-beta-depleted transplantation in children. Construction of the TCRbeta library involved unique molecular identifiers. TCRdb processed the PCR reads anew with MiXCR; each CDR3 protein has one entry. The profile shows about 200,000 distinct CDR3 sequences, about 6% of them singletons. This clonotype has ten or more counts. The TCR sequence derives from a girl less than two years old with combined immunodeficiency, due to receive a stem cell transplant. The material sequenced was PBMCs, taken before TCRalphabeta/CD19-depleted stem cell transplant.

The CDR3, as DNA: TGCAGTGCTAGAGATGCGGGACTAGCGGGGGCCTCCAGCACAGATACGCAGTATTTT. This sequence encodes CSARDAGLAGASSTDTQYF. The chain joins TRBV20-1 to TRBJ2-3; 14 bases align to TRBD2. The CDR3 runs 19 residues. Germline values: CDR1 DFQATT, CDR2 SNEGSKA (reference sequence). The J segment lost 0 bases and the V segment lost 0 bases, leaving 8 bases of the junction unmatched.